This TCR beta chain originates from a study of PD-1 blockade in mismatch repair-deficient tumors. The data were produced by immunoSEQ multiplex PCR, yet TCRdb's version contains in-frame clones alone and is incomplete. In the table there are roughly 13,000 clones, 70% to 90% of which are singletons. As concerns this clone: Its antigen is still unknown.

Specified time point: 10-day in vitro stimulation with candidate neoantigen peptide 6. Mismatch repair deficiency was confirmed in all patients, by PCR or immunohistochemistry. Looked up from germline, CDR1 is SNHLY and CDR2 is FYNNEI. CDR3 size: 15 residues. The V end lost 0 bases, the J end lost 9 bases, and 12 bases lay between the germline ends. The chain has TRBV2 and TRBJ1-6; no reliable D call. This receptor was obtained from an adult with mismatch repair-deficient cancer. The material was cells cultured in vitro, obtained from a patient treated with pembrolizumab. The CDR3 region is CASSEALRHRSPLHF. The DNA for the CDR3 is TGTGCCAGCAGTGAAGCGCTTCGGCATCGTTCACCCCTCCACTTT.